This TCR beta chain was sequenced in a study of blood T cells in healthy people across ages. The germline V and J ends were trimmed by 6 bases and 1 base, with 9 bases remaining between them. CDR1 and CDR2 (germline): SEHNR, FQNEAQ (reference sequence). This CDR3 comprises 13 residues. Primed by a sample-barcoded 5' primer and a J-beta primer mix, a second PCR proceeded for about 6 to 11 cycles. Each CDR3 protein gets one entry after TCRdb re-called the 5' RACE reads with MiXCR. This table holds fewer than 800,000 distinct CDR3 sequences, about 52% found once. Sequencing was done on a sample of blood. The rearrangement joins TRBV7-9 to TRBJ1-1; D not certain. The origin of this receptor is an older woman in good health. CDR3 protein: CASRSRGNTEAFF. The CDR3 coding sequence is TGTGCCAGCAGGTCACGGGGGAACACTGAAGCTTTCTTT.